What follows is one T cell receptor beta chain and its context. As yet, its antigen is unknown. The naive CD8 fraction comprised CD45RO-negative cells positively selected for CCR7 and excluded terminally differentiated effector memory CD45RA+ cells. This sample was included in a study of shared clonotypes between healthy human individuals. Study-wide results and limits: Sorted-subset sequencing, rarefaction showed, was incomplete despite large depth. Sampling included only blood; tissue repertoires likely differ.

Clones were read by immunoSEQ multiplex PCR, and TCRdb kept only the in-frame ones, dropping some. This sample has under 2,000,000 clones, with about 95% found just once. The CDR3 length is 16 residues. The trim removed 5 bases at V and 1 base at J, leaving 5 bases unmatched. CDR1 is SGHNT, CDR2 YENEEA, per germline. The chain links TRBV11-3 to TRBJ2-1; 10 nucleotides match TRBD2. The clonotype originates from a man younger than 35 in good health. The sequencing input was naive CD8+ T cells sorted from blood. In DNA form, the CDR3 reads TGTGCCAGCAGCCCGAGGACTAGCGGATCCTACAATGAGCAGTTCTTC. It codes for CASSPRTSGSYNEQFF.